These 21 T cell receptor beta chains were sequenced from one sample in a study of neurological immune-mediated disorders. One entry per CDR3 protein results from TCRdb running MiXCR on the 5' RACE reads. Of around 55,000 distinct CDR3 sequences listed, over 3.5% are singletons. The sample consisted of CD4+ T cells from blood. These receptors came from a middle-aged woman with multiple sclerosis.

This clonotype was seen at least ten times. The V call is TRBV15, the J call TRBJ1-1; D remains unclear. With 0 bases removed from V and 6 bases from J, the gap between germline ends came to 11 bases. The CDR3 runs to 14 residues. Germline CDR1 is LNHNV and CDR2 is YYDKDF (reference sequence). Here the CDR3 reads CATSREGNLPEAFF. Here the CDR3 DNA reads TGTGCCACCAGCAGAGAAGGGAACCTTCCTGAAGCTTTCTTT.

In this sample, this clonotype turned up many times. This chain links TRBV6-2 or TRBV6-3 with TRBJ1-1; no clear D. V was trimmed by 1 base and J by 6 bases, leaving 18 bases between them. The CDR3 is 16 amino acids. From germline, CDR1 is MNHEY and CDR2 SVGEGT. CDR3 coding DNA: TGTGCCAGCAGTTACTTCCCCGTTTTAAGGGTCGCTGAAGCTTTCTTT. Translating it yields CASSYFPVLRVAEAFF.

This clonotype was recorded at least ten times. The V gene is TRBV7-2, the J gene TRBJ2-5; 8 bases are shared with TRBD2. The germline gives CDR1 SGHTA, CDR2 FQGNSA. J gave up 3 bases and V 5 bases, and 2 bases lay outside the gene matches. This CDR3 is 13 amino acids long. CDR3 DNA sequence: TGTGCCAGCAGCCGGGGGGGGGAAGAGACCCAGTACTTC. Its protein is CASSRGGEETQYF.

This clonotype has a count of ten or more. The chain carries TRBV10-3 and TRBJ1-5; D is unclear. The CDR3 length is 17 residues. Germline V gene sequence: CDR1 ENHRY, CDR2 SYGVKD. The ends were cut back, 3 bases at V and 9 bases at J, with 24 bases in the middle. The CDR3 region is CAISDRAGSTAQGPQHF. The CDR3 nucleotides read TGTGCCATCAGTGATAGGGCGGGCTCGACGGCTCAAGGGCCCCAGCATTTT.

In this sample, this clonotype turned up many times. The CDR3 here is CASRGRGGYNSPLHF. CDR3 coding DNA: TGTGCCAGCAGGGGTAGAGGGGGCTATAATTCACCCCTCCACTTT. V is TRBV3-1 and J is TRBJ1-6, with D tentatively TRBD1 (6 bases). Deletions cut 6 bases from V and 3 bases from J, with 12 bases between. CDR3 length: 15 residues. Germline-derived CDR1 and CDR2 are LGHDT and YNNKEL (reference sequence). The variable domain in full, with the rest retrieved from reference TRBV3-1 and TRBJ1-6, is DTAVSQTPKYLVTQMGNDKSIKCEQNLGHDTMYWYKQDSKKFLKIMFSYNNKELIINETVPNRFSPKSPDKAHLNLHINSLELGDSAVYFCASRGRGGYNSPLHFGNGTRLTVT.

There are many counts of this clonotype. This rearrangement joins TRBV4-1 to TRBJ1-6, with TRBD1 matching over 9 bases. The CDR3 has 19 amino acids. V gave up 0 bases and J gave up 5 bases; unmatched junction bases: 11. Germline CDR1 reads MGHRA; CDR2 reads YSYEKL. The CDR3 loop reads CASSQEEAQGAVHNSPLHF. Written as DNA, the CDR3 is TGCGCCAGCAGCCAAGAAGAGGCACAGGGGGCCGTCCATAATTCACCCCTCCACTTT.

The chain has TRBV2 and TRBJ1-1, with D possibly matching TRBD1 (6 bases). Per germline, CDR1 SNHLY and CDR2 FYNNEI. Trimming removed 6 bases at V and 0 bases at J, with 14 bases between. This CDR3 has 15 residues. CDR3 residues: CASRPFGTLNTEAFF. The CDR3, as DNA: TGTGCCAGCAGGCCCTTTGGGACACTGAACACTGAAGCTTTCTTT.

This clonotype was seen at least ten times. In DNA, the CDR3 is TGCAGTGCAATCGACAGGACAAAAGTTGAAAAACTGTTTTTT. Its translation is CSAIDRTKVEKLFF. This chain uses TRBV20-1 with TRBJ1-4; maybe TRBD1 (6 bases). V was trimmed by 6 bases and J by 7 bases, leaving 18 bases between them. The CDR3 is 14 residues long. Germline lookup yields CDR1 DFQATT and CDR2 SNEGSKA (reference sequence).

This clonotype has at least ten counts. This chain connects TRBV29-1 to TRBJ2-2, with D possibly being TRBD2 (5 bases). The V end was cut by 3 bases, the J end by 2 bases, with 7 bases between. The CDR3 runs to 13 residues. The germline V gene has CDR1 SQVTM and CDR2 ANQGSEA. The CDR3 sequence: CSVDAGNTGELFF. CDR3 coding DNA: TGCAGCGTTGATGCGGGCAACACCGGGGAGCTGTTTTTT.

The sample holds many counts of this clonotype. The rearrangement links TRBV9 to TRBJ1-1, with unresolved D. CDR3 length: 12 residues. Germline V gene sequence: CDR1 SGDLS, CDR2 YYNGEE. The V end lost 4 bases, the J end lost 3 bases, and 7 bases lay between the germline ends. The CDR3: CASSSRHTEAFF. The CDR3 DNA sequence: TGTGCCAGCAGCTCCCGACACACTGAAGCTTTCTTT.

There are many counts of this clonotype. The chain employs TRBV7-6 and TRBJ2-2; possibly TRBD1 for D (5 bases). V lost 1 base, J lost 1 base, and 7 bases lay in between. CDR1 is SGHVS and CDR2 is FNYEAQ in the germline V gene. The CDR3 is 15 amino acids. This CDR3 reads CASSLGQMNTGELFF. As DNA, the CDR3 is TGTGCCAGCAGCTTAGGACAGATGAACACCGGGGAGCTGTTTTTT.

This clonotype was detected many times. V usage is TRBV6-6 and J usage is TRBJ2-7, with D hard to call. V gave up 8 bases and J gave up 4 bases, with 12 bases separating them. The CDR3 consists of 12 residues. Per the germline V gene, CDR1 is MNHNY and CDR2 is SVGAGI (reference sequence). This CDR3 reads CASGKELYEQYF. CDR3 in DNA: TGTGCCAGCGGCAAGGAATTGTACGAGCAGTACTTC.

This clonotype has a count of ten or more. V gene TRBV20-1 combines with J gene TRBJ2-3, with a tentative D call TRBD1 (5 bases). Germline V gene sequence: CDR1 DFQATT, CDR2 SNEGSKA (reference sequence). The CDR3 runs to 12 residues. The CDR3 coding sequence is TGCAGCCCACCGGATGGCCAGGGAACGCAGTATTTT. Residues: CSPPDGQGTQYF.

This clonotype was seen at least ten times. The chain carries TRBV9 and TRBJ1-2; D call uncertain. V was cut by 3 bases and J by 4 bases, with 7 bases left in between. Germline values: CDR1 SGDLS, CDR2 YYNGEE. The length of the CDR3 is 12 residues. This CDR3 reads CASSADFYGYTF. CDR3 bases: TGTGCCAGCAGCGCGGATTTCTATGGCTACACCTTC.

Ten or more counts support this clonotype. The V gene is TRBV20-1, the J gene TRBJ2-7; D perhaps matches TRBD1 (5 bases). Between the trimmed V and J ends, which lost 2 bases and 4 bases, there was a span of 9 bases. The germline gives CDR1 DFQATT, CDR2 SNEGSKA (reference sequence). CDR3 length: 12 residues. CDR3 protein: CSARLGDYEQYF. The DNA of the CDR3 is TGCAGTGCTAGACTAGGGGATTACGAGCAGTACTTC.

There are many counts of this clonotype. V is TRBV11-1 and J is TRBJ2-1; D possibly uses TRBD1 or TRBD2 (6 bases each). The CDR3 loop spans 15 amino acids. V was clipped by 6 bases and J by 3 bases, with 15 bases between them. The germline CDR1 and CDR2 sequences are SGHAT and FQDESV (reference sequence). CDR3 protein: CASSGVGGLYNEQFF. CDR3 DNA: TGTGCCAGCAGTGGCGTCGGGGGCCTCTACAATGAGCAGTTCTTC.

There are many counts of this clonotype. The V gene is TRBV24-1, the J gene TRBJ2-3; D is unresolved. Germline CDR1 reads KGHDR; CDR2 reads SFDVKD. The V and J ends lost 7 bases and 4 bases respectively, with 5 bases between them. The CDR3 covers 11 residues. CDR3 bases: TGTGCCACCAGCGCCTCAGATACGCAGTATTTT. This sequence encodes CATSASDTQYF.

This clonotype came up many times. This sequence joins TRBV5-1 and TRBJ1-5; unclear D gene. Trimming took 0 bases from V and 10 from J, leaving 14 bases between them. Germline assignment: CDR1 SGHRS and CDR2 YFSETQ. The CDR3 extends over 14 amino acids. The CDR3 DNA reads TGCGCCAGCAGCTTGGAGGAGGGCAACTACCCCCAGCATTTT. This sequence encodes CASSLEEGNYPQHF.

This clonotype was counted many times. The rearrangement joins TRBV5-4 to TRBJ1-4, with D hard to call. The CDR3 runs 15 residues. CDR1 is SGHNT and CDR2 is YYREEE in the germline V gene (reference sequence). Trimming took 1 base from V and 0 from J, leaving 7 bases between them. CDR3 residues: CASSLTVATNEKLFF. CDR3 DNA: TGTGCCAGCAGCTTGACGGTTGCAACTAATGAAAAACTGTTTTTT.

This clonotype was seen ten or more times. The V gene is TRBV5-1, the J gene TRBJ1-1; weak D call: TRBD1 (5 bases). The CDR3 spans 14 residues. Trimming shortened V by 2 bases and J by 7 bases, and 15 bases separated the two germline ends. CDR1 SGHRS and CDR2 YFSETQ come from the germline V gene. The CDR3 spells CASSLTGPRGEAFF. The CDR3 DNA reads TGCGCCAGCAGCTTAACAGGTCCCAGAGGTGAAGCTTTCTTT.

In this sample, this clonotype turned up many times. The chain combines TRBV3-1 with TRBJ1-2, with 7 bases matching TRBD1. The trim removed 2 bases at V and 4 bases at J, leaving 10 bases unmatched. The germline CDR1 and CDR2 sequences are LGHDT and YNNKEL (reference sequence). The CDR3 loop spans 16 amino acids. The CDR3 region is CASSQLSTGSIYGYTF. CDR3 bases: TGTGCCAGCAGCCAATTATCGACAGGGTCTATCTATGGCTACACCTTC.